This T cell receptor beta chain was sequenced during a study of shared clonotypes between healthy human individuals. The study's findings and limits: Researchers sampled only blood; tissue repertoires likely differ.

Naive CD8 cells lacked CD45RO and underwent positive selection for CCR7, leaving out terminally differentiated effector memory CD45RA+ cells. Assay used: immunoSEQ multiplex PCR; TCRdb lists only in-frame clones, some missing. The sample includes 2 million or so clones, over 85% of them seen just once. The CDR3 is made up of 15 amino acids. The germline V and J ends were trimmed by 1 base and 4 bases, with 13 bases remaining between them. Germline CDR1 and CDR2: SGHRS and YFSETQ. Remarks on this clone: Its antigen is unknown.

The chain links TRBV5-1 to TRBJ2-3, with D perhaps matching TRBD2 (6 bases). The sequenced material came from naive CD8+ T cells sorted from blood. The source of this sequence is a man younger than 35 in good health. CDR3 coding DNA: TGCGCCAGCAGCTTGTCCTCCAGGGAGGCAGATACGCAGTATTTT. This gives the protein CASSLSSREADTQYF.